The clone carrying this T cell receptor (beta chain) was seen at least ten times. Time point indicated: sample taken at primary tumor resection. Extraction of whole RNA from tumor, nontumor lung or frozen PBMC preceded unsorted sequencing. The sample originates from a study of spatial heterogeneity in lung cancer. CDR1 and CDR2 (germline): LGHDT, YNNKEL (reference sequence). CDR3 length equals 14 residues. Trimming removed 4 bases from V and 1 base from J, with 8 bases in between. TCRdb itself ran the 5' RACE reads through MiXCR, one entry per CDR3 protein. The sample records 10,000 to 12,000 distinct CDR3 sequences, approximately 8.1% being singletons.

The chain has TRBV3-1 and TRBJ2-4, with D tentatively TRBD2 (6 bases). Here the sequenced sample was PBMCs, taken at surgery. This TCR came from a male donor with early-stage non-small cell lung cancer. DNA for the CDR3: TGTGCCAGCAGCCTTCGGGAGGCCAAAAACATTCAGTACTTC. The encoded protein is CASSLREAKNIQYF.